This entry lists 21 T cell receptor beta chains sequenced from one sample in a study of breast tumors, draining lymph nodes, adjacent tissues. From the multiplex PCR reads, TCRdb called clonotypes with MiXCR, one entry per CDR3 protein. The sample has under 30,000 distinct CDR3 sequences; approximately 20% are singletons. Sequencing used breast tumor tissue. These receptors originate from a female donor with breast cancer. Some clones in this sample may be carry-over from other donors' samples.

This clonotype was seen repeatedly, ten times or more. The chain links TRBV12-3 or TRBV12-4 to TRBJ2-7, with D possibly matching TRBD2 (6 bases). Trimming stripped 4 bases from V and 7 bases from J, with 11 bases between. The CDR3 has 12 amino acids. The CDR3 DNA is TGTGCCAGCAGTTCAAGTAGCGGAGAGCAGTACTTC. Amino acid sequence: CASSSSSGEQYF.

This clonotype was counted many times. CDR3 loop: CSARLRTGPKETQYF. The CDR3 coding sequence is TGCAGTGCTAGATTACGGACAGGGCCCAAAGAGACCCAGTACTTC. The chain uses TRBV20-1 and TRBJ2-5, with TRBD1 matching 8 bases. Germline assignment: CDR1 DFQATT and CDR2 SNEGSKA (reference sequence). V trimming: 2 bases; J trimming: 3 bases; junction bases outside the gene matches: 8. The CDR3 is made up of 15 amino acids.

This clonotype was detected ten times or more. The chain combines TRBV10-2 with TRBJ2-7; D gene unclear. This CDR3 spans 14 amino acids. Trimming took 6 bases from V and 0 from J, leaving 12 bases between them. Germline CDR1 is WSHSY and CDR2 is SAAADI. The CDR3 DNA reads as TGCGCCAGCAGGGACGGGTATAGCTCCTACGAGCAGTACTTC. This gives the protein CASRDGYSSYEQYF.

This clonotype was seen many times. J is TRBJ2-2 and V is TRBV5-1; maybe TRBD2 (6 bases). The CDR3 extends over 16 amino acids. CDR1 and CDR2 (germline): SGHRS, YFSETQ. The V end was cut by 1 base, the J end by 2 bases, with 12 bases between. CDR3 amino acids: CASSLLEGTNTGELFF. For the CDR3, the DNA is TGCGCCAGCAGCTTGTTGGAGGGGACTAACACCGGGGAGCTGTTTTTT.

This clonotype is judged medium-sized. The chain is built from TRBV7-9 and TRBJ2-7, with TRBD1 matching over 11 bases. This CDR3 has 16 amino acids. V was clipped by 1 base and J by 0 bases; unmatched bases: 2. The V gene's germline CDR1 is SEHNR and CDR2 FQNEAQ (reference sequence). CDR3 in DNA: TGTGCCAGCAGCTTAGGGGACAGGGGGGTCTCCTACGAGCAGTACTTC. It encodes CASSLGDRGVSYEQYF. Using reference TRBV7-9 and TRBJ2-7 for the parts outside the CDR3, the full variable domain is DTGVSQNPRHKITKRGQNVTFRCDPISEHNRLYWYRQTLGQGPEFLTYFQNEAQLEKSRLLSDRFSAERPKGSFSTLEIQRTEQGDSAMYLCASSLGDRGVSYEQYFGPGTRLTVT.

This clonotype has ten or more counts. The V gene is TRBV7-9, the J gene TRBJ2-1, with D maybe TRBD2 (6 bases). The CDR3 has 12 amino acids. Germline values: CDR1 SEHNR, CDR2 FQNEAQ (reference sequence). V lost 1 base and J lost 8, with 6 bases in between. CDR3 DNA: TGTGCCAGCAGCTTAGGCGGGGATGAGCAGTTCTTC. This sequence encodes CASSLGGDEQFF.

This clonotype has at least ten counts. This chain uses TRBV19 with TRBJ2-7, with 8 bases matching TRBD1. CDR1 and CDR2 (germline): LNHDA, SQIVND (reference sequence). The CDR3 totals 13 residues. The ends lost 4 bases at V and 7 bases at J; junction bases unmatched: 6. The CDR3 protein is CASSTQGALEQYF. CDR3 DNA: TGTGCCAGTAGTACGCAGGGGGCGCTAGAGCAGTACTTC.

This clonotype was found many times. The chain employs TRBV7-9 and TRBJ2-1; D possibly corresponds to TRBD2 (6 bases). V shed 4 bases and J shed 6 bases, with 22 bases lying between them. The V gene's germline CDR1 is SEHNR and CDR2 FQNEAQ (reference sequence). The CDR3 has 17 residues. CDR3 sequence (DNA): TGTGCCAGCAGCTCCAGCTTATTGGTGGGAGGCATCAATGAGCAGTTCTTC. It codes for CASSSSLLVGGINEQFF. The full variable domain, with the rest looked up from reference TRBV7-9 and TRBJ2-1, is DTGVSQNPRHKITKRGQNVTFRCDPISEHNRLYWYRQTLGQGPEFLTYFQNEAQLEKSRLLSDRFSAERPKGSFSTLEIQRTEQGDSAMYLCASSSSLLVGGINEQFFGPGTRLTVL.

In this sample, this clonotype turned up many times. The chain couples TRBV6-5 to TRBJ2-1, with 7 bases lining up with TRBD2. This CDR3 region has 14 residues. The V and J ends lost 6 bases and 1 base, in that order; junction bases with no gene match: 3. Germline CDR1 reads MNHEY; CDR2 reads SVGAGI. The CDR3 region has the DNA TGTGCCAGCAGATTGCGGGGGTCCTACAATGAGCAGTTCTTC. It yields the protein CASRLRGSYNEQFF.

This clonotype was seen repeatedly, ten times or more. The CDR3 region is CASSSDRGSYGYTF. The CDR3 DNA is TGCGCCAGCAGCTCCGACAGGGGCTCCTATGGCTACACCTTC. The rearrangement uses TRBV5-1 and TRBJ1-2; 8 bases line up with TRBD1. J gave up 4 bases and V 3 bases, and 5 bases lay outside the gene matches. Germline assignment: CDR1 SGHRS and CDR2 YFSETQ. The CDR3 totals 14 residues. Variable domain in full (rest from reference TRBV5-1 and TRBJ1-2): KAGVTQTPRYLIKTRGQQVTLSCSPISGHRSVSWYQQTPGQGLQFLFEYFSETQRNKGNFPGRFSGRQFSNSRSEMNVSTLELGDSALYLCASSSDRGSYGYTFGSGTRLTVV.

As regards this clonotype: A read error is possible here, since a much larger clone lies one base away. The CDR3 ends on some other residue instead of the conserved phenylalanine or tryptophan, so this is likely a read error. V is TRBV6-5 and J is TRBJ1-5; 7 positions agree with TRBD1. Trimming removed 6 bases from V and 3 bases from J; junction bases left unmatched: 23. There are 20 residues in the CDR3. Per the germline V gene, CDR1 is MNHEY and CDR2 is SVGAGI. The CDR3 region is CASRPGGWDRLEWDNQPQHS. CDR3 sequence (DNA): TGTGCCAGCAGACCTGGGGGGTGGGACAGACTAGAATGGGACAATCAGCCCCAGCATTCT.

The chain combines TRBV20-1 with TRBJ2-3, with TRBD2 matching over 11 bases. The germline V gene encodes CDR1 DFQATT and CDR2 SNEGSKA (reference sequence). This CDR3 is 17 amino acids long. V lost 5 bases to trimming and J lost 3 bases; unmatched junction nucleotides: 13. The CDR3 bases are TGCAGTGCTGACATACTACTAGCGGGAGATGGAACAGATACGCAGTATTTT. Translated, it gives CSADILLAGDGTDTQYF.

In its sample, this clonotype was seen many times. The V call is TRBV20-1, the J call TRBJ2-7; unclear D gene. Trimming removed 1 base at V and 5 bases at J, with 12 bases between. Germline V gene lookup returns CDR1 DFQATT and CDR2 SNEGSKA (reference sequence). The CDR3 sequence is 13 residues long. This chain's CDR3 is CSARGNERNEQYF. The DNA of the CDR3 is TGCAGTGCTAGAGGCAACGAACGGAACGAGCAGTACTTC.

Many counts were recorded for this clonotype. The chain is built from TRBV7-2 and TRBJ1-3; no definite D call. CDR1 is SGHTA, CDR2 FQGNSA, per germline. The CDR3 extends over 15 amino acids. Trimming took off 1 base at V and 0 bases at J, with 7 bases between the two ends. The CDR3 DNA sequence: TGTGCCAGCAGCTTAGGGACCTCCTCTGGAAACACCATATATTTT. Translating it yields CASSLGTSSGNTIYF.

The chain has TRBV7-2 and TRBJ2-1; no clear D gene. Deletions cut 2 bases from V and 0 bases from J, with 14 bases between. This CDR3 has 17 residues. Germline V gene data show CDR1 as SGHTA and CDR2 as FQGNSA. DNA for the CDR3: TGTGCCAGCAGCTTATCGTTTCCGGAGAGCTCCTACAATGAGCAGTTCTTC. Protein sequence: CASSLSFPESSYNEQFF.

This clonotype was detected many times. Written as DNA, the CDR3 is TGTGCCAGCATGAAAGCGGGAGGGGGCGGGGAGCTGTTTTTT. It is translated as CASMKAGGGGELFF. The chain links TRBV12-3 or TRBV12-4 to TRBJ2-2, with TRBD2 matching over 10 bases. The junction had 6 bases not matched to a gene; V was cut back by 7 bases and J by 7 bases. CDR3 size: 14 residues.

This clonotype ranks as medium-sized. The chain links TRBV20-1 to TRBJ2-2; 16 nucleotides align to TRBD2. J was trimmed by 6 bases and V by 6 bases; bases with no gene match: 7. Germline lookup yields CDR1 DFQATT and CDR2 SNEGSKA (reference sequence). This CDR3 has 16 residues. The CDR3 loop is CSAQGLAGGEAGELFF. Written as DNA, the CDR3 is TGCAGTGCCCAGGGACTAGCGGGAGGGGAAGCCGGGGAGCTGTTTTTT.

This clonotype has ten or more counts. This chain links TRBV5-1 with TRBJ2-7; D may be TRBD2 (7 bases). V was cut by 0 bases and J by 11 bases, with 21 bases left in between. The CDR3 is 15 amino acids. Per the germline V gene, CDR1 is SGHRS and CDR2 is YFSETQ. The CDR3 DNA sequence: TGCGCCAGCAGCTTGGATTCGGGGGCGCTGAGCGGGAAGTACTTC. This encodes CASSLDSGALSGKYF.

This sequence joins TRBV29-1 and TRBJ1-1; 8 nucleotides match TRBD1. CDR1 is SQVTM and CDR2 is ANQGSEA in the germline V gene. This CDR3 has 12 residues. The J segment lost 2 bases and the V segment lost 6 bases, leaving 2 bases of the junction unmatched. CDR3 bases: TGCAGCGTCGGACAGGGCAACACTGAAGCTTTCTTT. Translating gives CSVGQGNTEAFF. The full variable domain, rest sourced from reference TRBV29-1 and TRBJ1-1, is SAVISQKPSRDICQRGTSLTIQCQVDSQVTMMFWYRQQPGQSLTLIATANQGSEATYESGFVIDKFPISRPNLTFSTLTVSNMSPEDSSIYLCSVGQGNTEAFFGQGTRLTVV.

This clonotype was observed a few times. This could be a read error, since a much larger clone is one nucleotide away. The CDR3 here is CASGLEGGSYGYTF. Written as DNA, the CDR3 is TGTGCCAGCGGCTTGGAGGGAGGCAGCTATGGCTACACCTTC. The chain carries TRBV5-4 and TRBJ1-2; D is uncertain. The germline gives CDR1 SGHNT, CDR2 YYREEE (reference sequence). The CDR3 runs 14 residues.

This clonotype was seen ten or more times. The J gene is TRBJ2-7, the V gene TRBV19, with D possibly TRBD2 on 6 matching bases. The CDR3 length is 14 residues. CDR1 and CDR2 (germline): LNHDA, SQIVND (reference sequence). V lost 9 bases to trimming and J lost 6 bases, with 21 bases between them. The CDR3 region has the DNA TGTGCCAGCCACATAGGCGCCGGGAGCGGCGAGCAGTACTTC. Its translation: CASHIGAGSGEQYF.